The TCR beta chain described here comes from a study of cytotoxic CD8 clonotypes in ibrutinib-treated CLL (dated by TCRdb to the early 2020s). In the study overall: In this cohort, some 16 patients were treatment-naive and approximately 10 were relapsed/refractory, while some 18 had unmutated IGHV. Partial responses were observed in about 24 patients and complete responses in 2; after a median follow-up of around 68 months, remission was maintained in around 14 patients and progression was observed in roughly 12. The response samples were drawn at a median of 12 months into treatment, with a range of about 6 to 40 months. On average, each sample yielded 255,043 productive templates and 94,082 productive rearrangements. Of the 70 to 90 people in the trial, 25 to 30 had longitudinal samples available. Cryopreserved peripheral blood mononuclear cells were collected at three points: before therapy, at response, and at either sustained remission or disease progression. All remission and progressive disease samples were collected while patients were still receiving ibrutinib.

This specimen's time point label, per the study, means: progressive disease on ibrutinib. For TCR beta library preparation, approximately 2.2 micrograms of genomic DNA were isolated from cryopreserved PBMCs. High-throughput TCR beta sequencing was performed on longitudinal blood samples from CLL patients receiving ibrutinib monotherapy. Patients were enrolled in a phase 2 open-label single-center ibrutinib monotherapy trial. A MiSeq instrument was used for deep resolution sequencing, which targeted depths ranging from 1 in 1 million up to 1 in 200,000 T cells, with coverage averaging 10x for each clonotype. The immunoSEQ hsTCRB Kit was used to generate the TCR beta libraries. From the authors' description of their analysis: The data were analyzed with ImmunoSEQ Analyzer and ImmunoSEQ Data Assistant, and V, D and J gene assignments followed IMGT definitions. Clonality, which ranges from 0 to 1, was calculated as one minus the normalized Shannon entropy of productive rearrangement frequencies. Only overrepresented clonotypes making up at least 0.05% of each patient's repertoire were included in the public clonotype analysis. Thirteen repertoires from age-matched healthy donors, obtained from immuneACCESS, served as clonality controls. TCRdb holds this immuneACCESS table with in-frame rearrangements only. Some clones are missing; in checked studies, unresolved V genes explain under half, and the rest has no known cause. That table is the source of V, J and clone size, and D and trimming were worked out from the DNA. In this sample the table shows approximately 70,000 clones, around 81% of which occur a single time. The top ten clones comprise under 8.5% of the sample.

Overall results and qualifications from the work: At baseline, clonality was higher than in age-matched healthy donors and showed a strong correlation with circulating CD8+ T-cell counts. Public clonotypes were found to be uncommon and were observed to contract or remain stable during treatment; the increase in clonality was shown to reflect expansion of private clonotypes at ibrutinib response. Sustained-remission and progressing patients did not have matched sampling times, and lymph node repertoires were not examined. Clonality rose at ibrutinib response, remained stable during sustained remission, and dropped back toward baseline at progression.

Cut back by 4 bases and 1 base, the V and J ends lie 4 bases apart. For CDR1 and CDR2, the germline V gene (reference sequence) lists LNHDA and SQIVND. Taken from cysteine to phenylalanine, the CDR3 has 12 residues. Only the CDR3 DNA is retained, 36 bases long and in frame from the first base. About this clone: No cognate antigen has been identified for it. No per-base quality is available; no much larger clone lies one base away.

The sample here was PBMCs, taken at disease progression, from a patient treated with ibrutinib. This clonotype was sampled from a human donor with chronic lymphocytic leukemia. The rearranged segments are TRBV19 and TRBJ1-1, with an unclear D gene assignment. CDR3 reads: CASSSQNTEAFF. The nucleotide sequence reads TGTGCCAGTAGTAGCCAGAACACTGAAGCTTTCTTT.